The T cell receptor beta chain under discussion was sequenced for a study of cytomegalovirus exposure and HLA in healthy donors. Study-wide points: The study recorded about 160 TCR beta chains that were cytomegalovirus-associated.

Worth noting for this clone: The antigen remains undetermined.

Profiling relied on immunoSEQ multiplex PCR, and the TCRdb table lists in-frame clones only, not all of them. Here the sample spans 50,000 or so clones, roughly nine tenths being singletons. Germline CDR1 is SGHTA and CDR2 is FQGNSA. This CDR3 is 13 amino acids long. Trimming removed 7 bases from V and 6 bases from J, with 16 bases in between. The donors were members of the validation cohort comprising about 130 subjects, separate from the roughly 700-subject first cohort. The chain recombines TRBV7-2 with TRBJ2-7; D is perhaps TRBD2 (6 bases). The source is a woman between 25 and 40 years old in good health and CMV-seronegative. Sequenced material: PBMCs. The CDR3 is CASTRGLPLEQYF. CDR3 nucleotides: TGTGCCAGCACCCGGGGACTCCCCCTCGAGCAGTACTTC.